Below, 28 T cell receptor beta chains from the same sample are listed, as sequenced in a study of CD8+CD57+ T cells in acquired aplastic anemia. Patients chosen for sequencing had CD8+CD57+ cells that had expanded, as shown by flow cytometry. Genomic DNA served as template for TCR beta VDJ and CDR3 profiling. TCRdb ran MiXCR on the reads and lists one entry per CDR3 protein. The sample yields hundreds of thousands of distinct CDR3 sequences, approximately 51% seen once. The source material was sorted CD4+, CD8+, or CD8+CD57+ T cells (not recorded which) from PBMCs. Receptor source: a human donor with aplastic anemia.

In regard to this clonotype: A much larger clone differs from this one at a single base, so this may be a read error. The V and J genes are TRBV19 and TRBJ2-7; D gene uncertain. The V end was cut by 9 bases, the J end by 2 bases, with 14 bases between. CDR3 length equals 13 residues. Looked up from germline, CDR1 is LNHDA and CDR2 is SQIVND (reference sequence). The CDR3 region is CASSQDPAYEQYF. Here the CDR3 DNA reads TGTGCCAGCAGCCAAGATCCAGCCTACGAGCAGTACTTC.

This clonotype appeared many times. The chain combines TRBV7-6 with TRBJ2-2, with TRBD1 as a possible D gene (5 bases). The CDR3 runs 13 residues. Between the trimmed V and J ends, which lost 5 bases and 8 bases, there was a span of 12 bases. The germline gives CDR1 SGHVS, CDR2 FNYEAQ. The CDR3 loop reads CASSLTASGELFF. CDR3 DNA sequence: TGTGCCAGCAGCCTGACAGCCTCGGGGGAGCTGTTTTTT.

This clonotype has a count of ten or more. The CDR3 bases are TGTGCCAGCAACCGGGACGGTTCCTACGAGCAGTACTTC. This codes for CASNRDGSYEQYF. The rearrangement joins TRBV6-5 to TRBJ2-7; D may be TRBD1 or TRBD2 (5 bases each). There are 13 residues in the CDR3. Germline assignment: CDR1 MNHEY and CDR2 SVGAGI. The V gene lost 7 bases and the J gene lost 1 base, with 11 bases spanning the gap.

This clonotype was counted many times. The chain joins TRBV19 to TRBJ2-1, with D possibly TRBD2 on 6 matching bases. This CDR3 region has 16 residues. Germline loops: CDR1 LNHDA, CDR2 SQIVND (reference sequence). Trimming took off 5 bases at V and 4 bases at J, with 18 bases between the two ends. The CDR3: CASSRHSGESYNEQFF. The DNA of the CDR3 is TGTGCCAGTAGTCGACATTCGGGGGAGTCTTACAATGAGCAGTTCTTC.

In its sample, this clonotype was seen many times. The rearrangement links TRBV6-5 to TRBJ2-1; no definite D call. Trimming took 7 bases from V and 7 from J, leaving 8 bases between them. The CDR3 has 11 residues. The germline V gene has CDR1 MNHEY and CDR2 SVGAGI. CDR3 residues: CASTKLNEQFF. The CDR3 nucleotides are TGTGCCAGCACCAAATTGAATGAGCAGTTCTTC.

A few counts support this clonotype. The chain is built from TRBV3-1 and TRBJ2-1; D might be TRBD2 (6 bases). Trimming cost V 0 bases and J 8 bases, with 20 bases left between them. In germline, CDR1 is LGHDT, CDR2 YNNKEL (reference sequence). The CDR3 is 17 amino acids. CDR3 sequence (DNA): TGTGCCAGCAGCCAAGATAGGCCGCTGCTAAGGAGGGATGAGCAGTTCTTC. Translated: CASSQDRPLLRRDEQFF.

The chain uses TRBV2 and TRBJ1-4, with D uncertain. V lost 2 bases and J lost 2, with 24 bases in between. Germline V CDR1 and CDR2: SNHLY, FYNNEI. The CDR3 sequence is 20 residues long. The CDR3 region is CASSEIYVRNQGGTNEKLFF. DNA of the CDR3: TGTGCCAGCAGTGAAATTTATGTCAGGAACCAAGGTGGGACTAATGAAAAACTGTTTTTT.

This clonotype has at least ten counts. The rearrangement joins TRBV10-1 to TRBJ1-1, with D maybe TRBD1 (5 bases). The CDR3 runs to 15 residues. Trimming cost V 0 bases and J 5 bases, with 13 bases left between them. In germline, CDR1 is WNHNN, CDR2 SYGVQD (reference sequence). In DNA, the CDR3 is TGCGCCAGCAGTGAGTCTGCAGGGAGGGGAACTGAAGCTTTCTTT. It is translated as CASSESAGRGTEAFF.

The rearrangement links TRBV7-9 to TRBJ2-6, with 7 positions matching TRBD1. Germline V gene data show CDR1 as SEHNR and CDR2 as FQNEAQ (reference sequence). The CDR3 consists of 16 residues. V lost 2 bases and J lost 1; bases outside the gene matches: 2. The CDR3 is CASSLTTGSGANVLTF. CDR3 bases: TGTGCCAGCAGCTTAACGACAGGGTCTGGGGCCAACGTCCTGACTTTC.

This clonotype has at least ten counts. CDR3 sequence: CSVSGESQETQYF. CDR3 DNA sequence: TGCAGCGTTTCTGGAGAATCCCAAGAGACCCAGTACTTC. The chain recombines TRBV29-1 with TRBJ2-5; D is unresolved. Trimming removed 5 bases at V and 1 base at J, with 11 bases between. Germline values: CDR1 SQVTM, CDR2 ANQGSEA. This CDR3 is 13 amino acids long.

This clonotype occurred many times. The chain uses TRBV19 and TRBJ1-1, with unresolved D. The CDR3 has 14 residues. Germline assignment: CDR1 LNHDA and CDR2 SQIVND (reference sequence). With 7 bases removed from V and 1 base from J, the gap between germline ends came to 13 bases. As DNA, the CDR3 is TGTGCCAGTAACACAGAGGTGACGAACACTGAAGCTTTCTTT. It translates to CASNTEVTNTEAFF.

As concerns this clonotype: A much larger clone differs from this one at a single base, so this may be a read error. The chain combines TRBV20-1 with TRBJ2-5, with TRBD2 matching 10 bases. V was clipped by 6 bases and J by 1 base; unmatched bases: 5. The CDR3 covers 14 residues. Looked up from germline, CDR1 is DFQATT and CDR2 is SNEGSKA (reference sequence). The CDR3 sequence: CSATQRGGQETQYF. The CDR3, as DNA: TGCAGTGCCACTCAGCGGGGGGGCCAAGAGACCCAGTACTTC.

The chain has TRBV19 and TRBJ2-7, with D possibly called TRBD1 or TRBD2 (6 bases each). There are 13 residues in the CDR3. CDR1 LNHDA and CDR2 SQIVND come from the germline V gene (reference sequence). Trimming left V 4 bases short and J 7 bases short, with 14 bases between. The CDR3 protein is CASSNERGEEQYF. In DNA, the CDR3 is TGTGCCAGTAGTAACGAGAGGGGGGAAGAGCAGTACTTC.

This chain connects TRBV6-5 to TRBJ2-7; D is possibly TRBD1 or TRBD2 (5 bases each). The CDR3 is made up of 13 amino acids. Germline loops: CDR1 MNHEY, CDR2 SVGAGI. The V and J ends lost 7 bases and 3 bases respectively, with 13 bases between them. CDR3 protein: CASNRDGIYEQYF. In nucleotides, the CDR3 is TGTGCCAGCAATCGGGACGGGATCTACGAGCAGTACTTC.

The rearrangement links TRBV19 to TRBJ2-3, with 7 bases lining up with TRBD2. The CDR3 length is 16 residues. Germline V lookup: CDR1 LNHDA, CDR2 SQIVND (reference sequence). J gave up 2 bases and V 10 bases, and 15 bases lay outside the gene matches. The CDR3 nucleotides read TGTGCCACCTCACTCTCCGCGGGGGAGTCCACAGATACGCAGTATTTT. It specifies CATSLSAGESTDTQYF. Supplemented by reference TRBV19 and TRBJ2-3, the full variable domain reads DGGITQSPKYLFRKEGQNVTLSCEQNLNHDAMYWYRQDPGQGLRLIYYSQIVNDFQKGDIAEGYSVSREKKESFPLTVTSAQKNPTAFYLCATSLSAGESTDTQYFGPGTRLTVL.

This clonotype was recorded many times. The CDR3 region is CASSLRTVSSYNSPLHF. The CDR3 coding sequence is TGTGCCAGCAGCTTAAGGACAGTCTCTAGCTATAATTCACCCCTCCACTTT. This rearrangement joins TRBV7-9 to TRBJ1-6; possible D gene TRBD1, 6 bases. CDR3 length equals 17 residues. V was pared by 2 bases and J by 3 bases, with 14 bases between. Germline CDR1 reads SEHNR; CDR2 reads FQNEAQ (reference sequence). Using reference TRBV7-9 and TRBJ1-6 for the parts outside the CDR3, the full variable domain is DTGVSQNPRHKITKRGQNVTFRCDPISEHNRLYWYRQTLGQGPEFLTYFQNEAQLEKSRLLSDRFSAERPKGSFSTLEIQRTEQGDSAMYLCASSLRTVSSYNSPLHFGNGTRLTVT.

This clonotype appeared a few times. The rearrangement joins TRBV12-5 to TRBJ1-1; tentative D call: TRBD1 (6 bases). The CDR3 runs to 15 residues. Trimming removed 5 bases from V and 1 base from J, with 14 bases in between. Germline-derived CDR1 and CDR2 are LGHNT and FRNRAP. The CDR3 DNA is TGTGCTAGTGGTGCCTCGGGGGCTGGGAACACTGAAGCTTTCTTT. It is translated as CASGASGAGNTEAFF.

This clonotype has at least ten counts. The gene calls are TRBV7-9 and TRBJ1-2, with 8 bases fitting TRBD1. The CDR3 sequence is 13 residues long. CDR1 and CDR2 from the germline V gene are SEHNR and FQNEAQ (reference sequence). V dropped 1 base and J dropped 10; count of bases not matched to a gene: 5. This CDR3 is CASSLDRGSTYTF. The CDR3 region has the DNA TGTGCCAGCAGCTTAGACAGGGGGAGTACCTACACCTTC.

Concerning this clonotype: Given a much more abundant clone one base away, this may be a read error. The chain is built from TRBV25-1 and TRBJ2-3; D possibly corresponds to TRBD1 (6 bases). TRBJ1-5 matches the DNA end more closely, so the J call is doubtful. CDR1 MGHDK and CDR2 SYGVNS come from the germline V gene. The CDR3 contains 15 residues. CDR3 coding DNA: TGTGCCAGCAGCCCGATAGCGGGGGCGGAAGATACGCAGCATTTT. As protein: CASSPIAGAEDTQHF.

This clonotype was counted once. Because the CDR3 is missing its conserved closing phenylalanine or tryptophan, this is likely a read error. The rearrangement uses TRBV30 and TRBJ1-6; D gene ambiguous. Germline V gene data show CDR1 as GTSNPN and CDR2 as SVGIG (reference sequence). Between the trimmed V and J ends, which lost 0 bases and 8 bases, there was a span of 17 bases. This CDR3 region has 16 residues. The CDR3 DNA reads as TGTGCCTGGAGTGTAGGCAGACAAACAAACGATTCACCCCTCCACTCT. Its translation: CAWSVGRQTNDSPLHS.

This clonotype was counted a few times. CDR3 in DNA: TGTGCCAGCAGCTTGGTACGTGGCCGTCGGTACGAGCAGTACTTC. Its protein product is CASSLVRGRRYEQYF. The rearrangement uses TRBV5-8 and TRBJ2-7; no clear D. The CDR3 contains 15 residues. Germline V gives CDR1 SGHTS, CDR2 YDEGEE. Trimming cost V 0 bases and J 4 bases, with 14 bases left between them.

This clonotype was detected a few times. The chain links TRBV11-2 to TRBJ2-7; maybe TRBD1 (7 bases). Germline lookup yields CDR1 SGHAT and CDR2 FQNNGV. The CDR3 loop spans 14 amino acids. V was pared by 8 bases and J by 6 bases, with 20 bases between. The CDR3 reads CASRSGGRGAEQYF. As DNA, the CDR3 is TGTGCCAGCCGCTCCGGGGGCAGGGGGGCCGAGCAGTACTTC.

About this clonotype itself: A much more abundant neighbour one base away suggests this may be a read error. The rearrangement joins TRBV5-8 to TRBJ2-2; 7 positions match TRBD1. The CDR3 has 16 amino acids. Germline assignment: CDR1 SGHTS and CDR2 YDEGEE. CDR3 sequence reads: CTSSLSDRANTGELFF. The CDR3 bases are TGTACCAGCAGCTTGAGTGACAGGGCCAACACCGGGGAGCTGTTTTTT.

J is TRBJ1-5 and V is TRBV20-1, with D tentatively TRBD1 (5 bases). Germline V gives CDR1 DFQATT, CDR2 SNEGSKA (reference sequence). The ends were cut back, 3 bases at V and 4 bases at J, with 13 bases in the middle. This CDR3 is 14 amino acids long. In DNA, the CDR3 is TGCAGTGCTAGGAAAGGGACCATGAATCAGCCCCAGCATTTT. Its protein product is CSARKGTMNQPQHF.

The rearrangement joins TRBV20-1 to TRBJ1-4; unclear D gene. The germline V and J ends were trimmed by 1 base and 8 bases, with 14 bases remaining between them. Per germline, CDR1 DFQATT and CDR2 SNEGSKA (reference sequence). The length of the CDR3 is 14 residues. The CDR3 DNA reads as TGCAGTGCTAGAGTTTTGAGTGGCTTCGAAAAACTGTTTTTT. This gives the protein CSARVLSGFEKLFF.

The chain combines TRBV6-5 with TRBJ2-5, with 9 bases lining up with TRBD1. Per germline, CDR1 MNHEY and CDR2 SVGAGI. V shed 10 bases, J shed 2 bases, and the junction held 11 bases outside the gene matches. This CDR3 contains 15 residues. CDR3 residues: CATQHRGRGQETQYF. For the CDR3, the DNA is TGTGCCACCCAACACAGGGGGCGCGGGCAAGAGACCCAGTACTTC.

V usage is TRBV19 and J usage is TRBJ1-2; TRBD1 matches at 7 bases. The CDR3 is 14 residues long. CDR1 LNHDA and CDR2 SQIVND come from the germline V gene (reference sequence). Trimming took 5 bases from V and 10 from J; bases not matched to a gene: 13. The chain's CDR3 is CASSPYRGSGAYTF. Here the CDR3 DNA reads TGTGCCAGTAGTCCTTACAGGGGTAGTGGGGCCTACACCTTC.

The chain is built from TRBV6-5 and TRBJ1-2; D unresolved. Germline V gene sequence: CDR1 MNHEY, CDR2 SVGAGI. This CDR3 is 14 amino acids long. V lost 7 bases, J lost 2 bases, and 14 bases lay in between. This CDR3 is CASTRGAGNYGYTF. CDR3 sequence (DNA): TGTGCCAGCACCCGAGGCGCGGGCAACTATGGCTACACCTTC.